The subject of this entry is one T cell receptor (beta chain). This sample stems from a study of blood T cell repertoires in COVID-19. Study-wide context: Spain, Italy and the United States supplied samples that represented acute and convalescent COVID-19. Sample material is recorded as cDNA or gDNA derived from T cells, B-cell-depleted T cells, or PBMCs.

Authors' methods: The authors estimated nucleated cell counts from reference gene primer amplification. Here immunoSEQ multiplex PCR was the method, and the copy in TCRdb shows in-frame clones only, minus some. V, J and clone size reflect that table, while D and trimming were determined from the DNA. Counted here are 110,000 or so clones, approximately 88% occurring once; the ten biggest clones make up roughly 8%. The V end lost 4 bases, the J end lost 10 bases, and 10 bases lay between the germline ends. Germline-derived CDR1 and CDR2 are LNHDA and SQIVND (reference sequence). The CDR3 sequence is 11 residues long.

Sequencing was performed on peripheral blood. The chain carries TRBV19 and TRBJ1-1; D gene uncertain. The sequence came from a woman between 40 and 50 years old with acute or convalescent COVID-19. CDR3 in amino acids: CASSKEPRAFF. DNA of the CDR3: TGTGCCAGTAGTAAGGAGCCTAGAGCTTTCTTT. Variable domain in full (rest from reference TRBV19 and TRBJ1-1): DGGITQSPKYLFRKEGQNVTLSCEQNLNHDAMYWYRQDPGQGLRLIYYSQIVNDFQKGDIAEGYSVSREKKESFPLTVTSAQKNPTAFYLCASSKEPRAFFGQGTRLTVV.